The clone carrying this TCR beta chain was picked up one time. This entry is derived from a study of blood T cell repertoires in COVID-19. There are 15 residues in the CDR3. Germline loops: CDR1 SGHKS, CDR2 YYEKEE (reference sequence). Trimming left V 0 bases short and J 4 bases short, with 13 bases between. Here immunoSEQ multiplex PCR was the method, and the copy in TCRdb shows in-frame clones only, minus some. The sample gives roughly 320,000 clones, 90% of which show up once; about 4.2% is in the top ten. Sequences were obtained from PBMCs or T cells enriched from blood (not recorded which). The rearrangement uses TRBV5-5 and TRBJ1-2, with D perhaps matching TRBD1 (5 bases). The clonotype comes from a woman younger than 45 who had been exposed to COVID-19. In DNA, the CDR3 is TGTGCCAGCAGCTTGGATGGGGCACCTTTCTATGGCTACACCTTC. Translated, it gives CASSLDGAPFYGYTF.